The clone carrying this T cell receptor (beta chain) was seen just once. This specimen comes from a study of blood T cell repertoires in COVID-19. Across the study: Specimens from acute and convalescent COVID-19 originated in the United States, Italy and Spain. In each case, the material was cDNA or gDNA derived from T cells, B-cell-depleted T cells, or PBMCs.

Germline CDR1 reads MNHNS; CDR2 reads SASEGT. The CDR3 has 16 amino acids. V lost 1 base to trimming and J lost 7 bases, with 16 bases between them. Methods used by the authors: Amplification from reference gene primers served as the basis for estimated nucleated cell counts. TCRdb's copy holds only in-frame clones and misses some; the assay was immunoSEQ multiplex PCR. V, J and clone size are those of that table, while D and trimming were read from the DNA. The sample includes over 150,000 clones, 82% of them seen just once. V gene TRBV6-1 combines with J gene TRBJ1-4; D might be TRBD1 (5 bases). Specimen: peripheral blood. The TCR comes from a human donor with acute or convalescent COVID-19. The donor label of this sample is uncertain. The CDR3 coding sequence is TGTGCCAGCAGTGAAGTCCTACAGGCCGACGGTGAAAAACTGTTTTTT. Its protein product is CASSEVLQADGEKLFF.